The rows below give T cell receptor beta chains drawn from one sample of a study of metastatic and nonmetastatic thyroid tumors. TCRdb re-analyzed the PCR reads through MiXCR. This sample has over 40,000 clones, with approximately 10% found just once. Sequencing input: blood. These receptors all stem from a female donor with papillary thyroid cancer or a benign thyroid nodule (not recorded which). Some clones in this sample may be carry-over from other donors' samples. CDR3s include the opening cysteine and the closing phenylalanine or tryptophan.

v_gene,j_gene,CDR3aa
TRBV29-1,TRBJ2-1,CSAGRASGGNEQFF
TRBV30,TRBJ1-2,CAWSRGWGDGYTF
TRBV24-1,TRBJ2-7,CATSAGNYEQYF
TRBV27,TRBJ1-4,CASSSTGQATNEKLFF
TRBV5-6,TRBJ1-3,CASSLAGQGARNTIYF
TRBV4-3,TRBJ2-7,CASSHRQGTSYEQYF
TRBV2,TRBJ1-6,CASTKDRVDSPLHF
TRBV6-1,TRBJ2-3,CASTARSGRVTDTQYF
TRBV20-1,TRBJ1-5,CSAREGAGNQPQHF
TRBV18,TRBJ2-7,CASSTRLGTGGGEQYF
TRBV2,TRBJ1-1,CASSSSGLSTEAFF
TRBV28,TRBJ1-4,CASSLRDRVEKLFF
TRBV20-1,TRBJ2-3,CSAEWPGPDTQYF
TRBV12-3/TRBV12-4,TRBJ2-7,CASNSGGTAPGQYF
TRBV9,TRBJ2-7,CASSVRQSSYEQYF
TRBV6-2/TRBV6-3,TRBJ2-7,CASCPRGSYEQYF
TRBV30,TRBJ2-7,CAWTRDSTPYEQYF
TRBV27,TRBJ2-5,CATRAGAAFRVETQYF
TRBV5-5,TRBJ2-7,CASSLGEYEQYF
TRBV15,TRBJ2-6,CATSRDPGSGANVLTF
TRBV24-1,TRBJ2-1,CASQAGSYNEQFF
TRBV6-5,TRBJ1-2,CASSYSTAYGYTF
TRBV29-1,TRBJ2-7,CSVEGTASYEQYF
TRBV6-1,TRBJ2-7,CASSEAGQGSYEQYF
TRBV28,TRBJ1-5,CASSLARTGGHQPQHF
TRBV7-2,TRBJ2-3,CASSLAPVFSTDTQYF
TRBV4-1,TRBJ1-3,CASSPSGSGNTIYF
TRBV12-3/TRBV12-4,TRBJ2-7,CASSFAKTYEQYF
TRBV7-2,TRBJ2-1,CASSLGGSYNEQFF
TRBV7-9,TRBJ2-3,CASSLRLSTDTQYF
TRBV6-6,TRBJ2-2,CASSYKGLAGSAGELFF
TRBV6-1,TRBJ1-6,CASRPGQGNSPLHF
TRBV2,TRBJ2-7,CASSGQTGKPIYEQYF
TRBV6-2/TRBV6-3,TRBJ1-2,CASSYPTQGSYGYTF
TRBV5-1,TRBJ1-2,CASSQGQGSGYTF
TRBV6-1,TRBJ1-6,CATCPGTYNSPLHF
TRBV28,TRBJ2-3,CASSFQDRTDTQYF
TRBV28,TRBJ2-2,CASSPVGAGELLF
TRBV7-9,TRBJ2-3,CASSWDVPDTQYF
TRBV19,TRBJ2-2,CASRRDRGAGELFF
TRBV2,TRBJ2-7,CASSITDRGFSYEQYF
TRBV12-3/TRBV12-4,TRBJ1-5,CASSPTGFLNQPQHF
TRBV5-1,TRBJ2-3,CASRRGTTGDTQYF
TRBV7-9,TRBJ2-7,CASSSPDRAYEQYF
TRBV12-3/TRBV12-4,TRBJ2-7,CASISSYGTYDYQQYF
TRBV13,TRBJ2-3,CASSLLAGGPDTQYF
TRBV30,TRBJ1-1,CACTQKDRGAATEAFF
TRBV4-3,TRBJ2-7,CASSQELGSSEQYF
TRBV7-3,TRBJ2-3,CASSLTQIAGGPTDTQYF
TRBV20-1,TRBJ1-3,CSARGQGRGNTIYF
TRBV11-2,TRBJ2-7,CASSLMTDSYEQYF
TRBV5-1,TRBJ1-4,CASSSGAQATNEKLFF
TRBV2,TRBJ2-7,CASSRAASGGAEQYF
TRBV10-3,TRBJ1-5,CAISEGGVGQPQHF
TRBV6-1,TRBJ2-3,CASSEGGVTATDTQYF
TRBV6-1,TRBJ1-1,CASRLTLTGEAFF
TRBV7-6,TRBJ2-7,CASSVTGGPSYEQYF
TRBV5-1,TRBJ1-3,CASSLSASSGNTIYF